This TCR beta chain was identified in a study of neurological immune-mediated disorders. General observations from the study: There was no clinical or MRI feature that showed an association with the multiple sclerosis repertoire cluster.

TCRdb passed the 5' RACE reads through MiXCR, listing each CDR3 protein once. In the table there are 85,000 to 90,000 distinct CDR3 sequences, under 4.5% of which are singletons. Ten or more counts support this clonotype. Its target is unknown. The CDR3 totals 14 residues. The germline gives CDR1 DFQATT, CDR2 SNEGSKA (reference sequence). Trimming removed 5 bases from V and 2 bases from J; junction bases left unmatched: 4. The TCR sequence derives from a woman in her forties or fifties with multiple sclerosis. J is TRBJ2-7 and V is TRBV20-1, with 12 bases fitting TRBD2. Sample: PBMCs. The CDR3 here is CSAFGLAGTYEQYF. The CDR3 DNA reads TGCAGTGCTTTTGGACTAGCGGGGACCTACGAGCAGTACTTC.